These T cell receptor beta chains were read from a single sample in a study of tumor-infiltrating lymphocytes in primary liver carcinoma. Via MiXCR, TCRdb re-called the multiplex PCR reads, giving one row per CDR3 protein. Of a few hundred thousand distinct CDR3 sequences listed, about three fifths are singletons. Sequencing was performed on peripheral blood. These receptors all stem from a woman in her 30s with primary liver carcinoma and hepatitis B virus infection. Each CDR3 is given with its conserved first and last residue. A D gene is named only where the DNA matches it firmly. Clone size is given for some rows only: seen once, a few or many times, or a class if the clone is expanded.

j_gene	v_gene	abundance	d_gene	CDR3nt	CDR3aa
TRBJ1-3	TRBV10-2	NA	NA	TGCGCCAGCAGGACCCAAATCACCATATATTTT	CASRTQITIYF
TRBJ2-2	TRBV11-2	NA	NA	TGTGCCAGCAGCCCCCTGATATCCTGGGAGCTGTCTTTT	CASSPLISWELSF
TRBJ1-6	TRBV6-5	NA	NA	TGTGCCAGCATTTACGGAACCAGAATGAAATCACCCCTCCACTTT	CASIYGTRMKSPLHF
TRBJ2-2	TRBV10-1	few	NA	TGCGCCAGCAGTCAAACAGGGTTGGACACCGGGGAGCTGTTTTTT	CASSQTGLDTGELFF
TRBJ1-2	TRBV28	NA	TRBD1	TGTGCCAGCAGTCTCGGACAGGGCCGGTATGGCTACACCTTC	CASSLGQGRYGYTF
TRBJ1-1	TRBV6-5	many	NA	TGTGCCAGCTCCTTTACTGTACAAGGAGGAGTTCAAGGCACTGAAGCTTTCTTT	CASSFTVQGGVQGTEAFF
TRBJ2-7	TRBV11-2	once	NA	TGTGCCAGTAGCTTATCCACGGGGGCAGGGTTTTACGAGCAGTACTTC	CASSLSTGAGFYEQYF
TRBJ2-1	TRBV12-3/TRBV12-4	once	NA	TGTGTCAGCAGCTCAGACAATGAGCAGTTCTTC	CVSSSDNEQFF
TRBJ2-7	TRBV5-5	NA	NA	TGTGCCAGCGGGGGCAAGGGGGATCGCTACGAGCAGTACTTC	CASGGKGDRYEQYF
TRBJ2-1	TRBV6-5	many	TRBD2	TGTGCCAGCAGTTTAGCGGGAGGGCCGATGAATGAGCAGTTCTTC	CASSLAGGPMNEQFF
TRBJ2-6	TRBV12-3/TRBV12-4	few	NA	TGTGCCAGCACCGCGAGAATCTTGAACTCTGGGGCCAACGTCCTGACTTTC	CASTARILNSGANVLTF
TRBJ2-2	TRBV7-9	few	TRBD2	TGTGCCAGCAGCAAAGGACTAGCGAACACCGGGGAGCTGTTTTTT	CASSKGLANTGELFF
TRBJ2-3	TRBV11-2	once	NA	TGTGCCAACAGTATGTCAGACACAGATACGCAGTATTTT	CANSMSDTDTQYF
TRBJ2-6	TRBV29-1	many	NA	TGCAGCGTTGAACAGGCCAGCAGGGCCAACGTCCTGACTTTC	CSVEQASRANVLTF
TRBJ2-1	TRBV29-1	many	NA	TGCAGCGTTGGCCGTGACAATGAGCAGTTCTTC	CSVGRDNEQFF
TRBJ1-6	TRBV6-1	NA	TRBD1	TGTGCCAGCAGTGAAGCGCGGTGGACAGGGGATTCACCCCTCCACTTT	CASSEARWTGDSPLHF
TRBJ1-2	TRBV12-3/TRBV12-4	NA	TRBD1	TGTGCCAGCAGTTTAGTGCTGGACAGGGGTAACTATGGCTACACCTTC	CASSLVLDRGNYGYTF